Listed here is a single T cell receptor beta chain. What it binds is not known. This entry is derived from a study of T cell repertoires in cytomegalovirus infection. Whole-study findings and limits: The ex vivo response was dominated by HLA-C-restricted CMV-specific TCR beta clonotypes.

TCRdb analysed the reads with MiXCR anew, one entry per CDR3 protein. The sample gives hundreds of thousands of distinct CDR3 sequences, roughly 30% of which show up once; about 20% is in the top ten. The sequenced sample was cultured PBMCs, obtained from culture after CMV antigen stimulation. The source of this sequence is a human donor in good health (CMV status not recorded). Some clones in this sample may be carry-over from other donors' samples.

CDR3 sequence (DNA): TGTGCCACCAGCAGGATAGACAGGGACGACTATGGCTACACCTTC. Translating gives CATSRIDRDDYGYTF. This chain links TRBV15 with TRBJ1-2; 7 bases align to TRBD1. Germline loops: CDR1 LNHNV, CDR2 YYDKDF (reference sequence). The V and J ends lost 3 bases and 3 bases, in that order; junction bases with no gene match: 7. The CDR3 sequence is 15 residues long.